This paragraph reports one T cell receptor beta chain. Its matching antigen is unknown. All donors participated as healthy donors of bone marrow. The PCR contained 60 Vbeta and 13 Jbeta primers. Sequencing was performed with immunoSEQ multiplex PCR; in TCRdb, only in-frame clones are kept and a portion is missing. The repertoire holds around 140,000 clones, with about 66% as singletons. The sample belongs to a study of cytomegalovirus exposure and HLA in healthy donors. Study results and limitations: In vitro testing confirmed three CMV-associated chains as specific for CMV antigens. In a later analysis, parvovirus B19, influenza, CMV and Epstein-Barr virus appeared linked to several top co-occurrence clusters. Exclusion applied to some V segments, including TRBV6-2 and TRBV6-3, as they were indistinguishable.

CDR3 length: 15 residues. V was clipped by 3 bases and J by 7 bases, with 15 bases between them. Germline lookup yields CDR1 LNHDA and CDR2 SQIVND (reference sequence). The specimen was PBMCs. The chain carries TRBV19 and TRBJ2-2; D unresolved. The source is a male donor in good health and CMV-seronegative. The CDR3 DNA follows: TGTGCCAGTAGTATGGAGCCGGCGACGATCGGGGAGCTGTTTTTT. It is translated as CASSMEPATIGELFF.